The entry below gives a single T cell receptor (beta chain) sequence along with its context. The source of the sample is a study of blood T cell repertoires in COVID-19. On the study more broadly: Samples representing acute and convalescent COVID-19 were sourced from the United States, Italy and Spain. T cells, B-cell-depleted T cells, or PBMCs supplied cDNA or gDNA.

The J segment lost 6 bases and the V segment lost 1 base, leaving 5 bases of the junction unmatched. The CDR3 runs 15 residues. Germline V CDR1 and CDR2: GTSNPN, SVGIG (reference sequence). Per the authors' pipeline: Scientists estimated how many nucleated cells there were by amplifying reference gene primers. Here immunoSEQ multiplex PCR was the method, and the copy in TCRdb shows in-frame clones only, minus some. V, J and clone size were drawn from that table, and D and trimming were deduced from the DNA. This repertoire shows about 170,000 clones, about 89% found once; its top ten account for more than 3%.

This chain uses TRBV30 with TRBJ1-5; 11 bases are shared with TRBD1. The material sequenced was peripheral blood. This TCR was sampled from a man between 65 and 85 years old with acute or convalescent COVID-19. The CDR3 here is CAWSGGTGGTQPQHF. Written as DNA, the CDR3 is TGTGCCTGGAGTGGGGGGACAGGGGGGACTCAGCCCCAGCATTTT.